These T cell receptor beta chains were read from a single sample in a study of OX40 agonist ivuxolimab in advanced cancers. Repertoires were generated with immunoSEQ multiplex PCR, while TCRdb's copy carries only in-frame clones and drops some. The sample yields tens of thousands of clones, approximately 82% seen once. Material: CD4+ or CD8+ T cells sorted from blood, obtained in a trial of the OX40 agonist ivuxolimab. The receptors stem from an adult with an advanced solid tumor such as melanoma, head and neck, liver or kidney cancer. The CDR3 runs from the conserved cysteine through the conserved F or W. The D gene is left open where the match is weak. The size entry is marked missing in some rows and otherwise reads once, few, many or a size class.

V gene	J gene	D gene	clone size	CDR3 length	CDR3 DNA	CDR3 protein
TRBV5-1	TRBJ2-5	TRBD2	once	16	TGCGCCAGCAACTTGGGACTAGCAACAAAAGGAGAGACCCAGTACTTC	CASNLGLATKGETQYF
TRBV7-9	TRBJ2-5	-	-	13	TGTGCCAGCAGTTCCAGGGATGGGGAGACCCAGTACTTC	CASSSRDGETQYF
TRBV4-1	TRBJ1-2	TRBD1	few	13	TGCGCCAGCAGCTCACAGGGGGATTATGGCTACACCTTC	CASSSQGDYGYTF
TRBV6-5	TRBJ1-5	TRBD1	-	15	TGTGCCAGCAGCCGGACAGGGGGCGCGATACAGCCCCAGCATTTT	CASSRTGGAIQPQHF
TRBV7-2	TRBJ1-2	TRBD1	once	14	TGTGCCAGCAGCTTGGGACAGGGGGCGCTTGGCTACACCTTC	CASSLGQGALGYTF
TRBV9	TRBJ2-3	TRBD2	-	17	TGTGCCAGCAGCGTAGCACTAGCGGGGGCCGGGGGGTATACGCAGTATTTT	CASSVALAGAGGYTQYF
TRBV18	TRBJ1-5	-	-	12	TGTGCCAGCTCACGAGAAAATCAGCCCCAGCATTTT	CASSRENQPQHF
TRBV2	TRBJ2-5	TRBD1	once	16	TGTGCCAGCAGTACTAAAGGGGGCTCCCTCCAAGAGACCCAGTACTTC	CASSTKGGSLQETQYF
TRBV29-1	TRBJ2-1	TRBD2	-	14	TGCAGCGTTGAGCGGGGGGGGTCCTACAATGAGCAGTTCTTC	CSVERGGSYNEQFF
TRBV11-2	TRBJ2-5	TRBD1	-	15	TGTGCCAGCAGCTTAGACGAGACAGGGGGGGAGACCCAGTACTTC	CASSLDETGGETQYF
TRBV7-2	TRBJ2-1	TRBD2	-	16	TGTGCCAGCAGCTTACGACTAGCGGGGACCTCGGCGGAGCAGTTCTTC	CASSLRLAGTSAEQFF
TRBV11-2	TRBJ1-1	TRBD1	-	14	TGTGCCAGCAGCCAGACAGGGGGCGCGACTGAAGCTTTCTTT	CASSQTGGATEAFF
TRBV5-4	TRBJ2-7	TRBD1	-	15	TGTGCCAGCACCTACGGGACAGGGAACCCCTACGAGCAGTACTTC	CASTYGTGNPYEQYF
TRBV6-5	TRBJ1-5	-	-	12	TGTGCCAGCAGTTATGGGAGGCAGCCCCAGCATTTT	CASSYGRQPQHF
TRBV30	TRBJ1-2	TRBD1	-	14	TGTGCCTGGAGTGTACAGACAGGGAACTATGGCTACACCTTC	CAWSVQTGNYGYTF
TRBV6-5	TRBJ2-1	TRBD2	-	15	TGTGCCAGCAGACCCCCCCTAGCGGGGTCGCGTGAGCAGTTCTTC	CASRPPLAGSREQFF
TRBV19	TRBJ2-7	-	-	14	TGTGCCAGTAAGGAGACTACGGGGCCTTACGAGCAGTACTTC	CASKETTGPYEQYF
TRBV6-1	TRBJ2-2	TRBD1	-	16	TGTGCCAGCAGTGGACCGGGACAGGGGAACACCGGGGAGCTGTTTTTT	CASSGPGQGNTGELFF
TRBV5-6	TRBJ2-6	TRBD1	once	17	TGTGCCAGCAGCTTGCGGGACAGCCACTCTGGGGCCAACGTCCTGACTTTC	CASSLRDSHSGANVLTF
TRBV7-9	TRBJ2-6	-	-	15	TGTGCCAGCAGCCACCGGAGCTCTGGGGCCAACGTCCTGACTTTC	CASSHRSSGANVLTF
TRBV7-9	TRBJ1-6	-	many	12	TGTGCCAGCAGCTTGAGCGCCTCTCCCCTCCACTTT	CASSLSASPLHF
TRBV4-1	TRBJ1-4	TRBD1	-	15	TGCGCCAGCAGCCAAGAGAACAGGGGGCAAGGGGGTACGTTTTTT	CASSQENRGQGGTFF
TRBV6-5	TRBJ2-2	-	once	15	TGTGCCACCAATCAAGATTACAGGGTCAGCGGGGAGCTGTTTTTT	CATNQDYRVSGELFF
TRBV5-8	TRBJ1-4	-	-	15	TGTGCCAGCAGCTTGGGGCAAGCTGATTATGAAAAACTGTTTTTT	CASSLGQADYEKLFF
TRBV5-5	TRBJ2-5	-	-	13	TGTGCCAGCAGCTCCAGTGGTGAAGAGACCCAGTACTTC	CASSSSGEETQYF
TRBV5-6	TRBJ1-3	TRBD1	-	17	TGTGCCAGCAGCTCCACCGGGGGACAGGGTTTTGGAAACACCATATATTTT	CASSSTGGQGFGNTIYF
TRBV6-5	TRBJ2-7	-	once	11	TGTGCCAGCAGTTCAGTCTACGAGCAGTACTTC	CASSSVYEQYF
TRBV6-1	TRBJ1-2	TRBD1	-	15	TGTGCCAGCAGTAACAGGGGTGGGGGTAACTATGGCTACACCTTC	CASSNRGGGNYGYTF
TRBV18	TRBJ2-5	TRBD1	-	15	TGTGCCAGCTCACCAGGACAGGCCTTCCAAGAGACCCAGTACTTC	CASSPGQAFQETQYF
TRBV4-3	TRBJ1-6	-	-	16	TGCGCCAGCAGCCAAGTGTTGAGGGTTGATGGATCACCCCTCCACTTT	CASSQVLRVDGSPLHF
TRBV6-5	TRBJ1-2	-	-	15	TGTGCCAGCAGTTACTCGCGACACGCTAACTATGGCTACACCTTC	CASSYSRHANYGYTF
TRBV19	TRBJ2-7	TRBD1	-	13	TGTGCCAGTAGTATGAACAGGGGGTTTGAGCAGTACTTC	CASSMNRGFEQYF
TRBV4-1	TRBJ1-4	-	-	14	TGCGCCAGCAGCCAGGGAGCAACTAATGAAAAACTGTTTTTT	CASSQGATNEKLFF
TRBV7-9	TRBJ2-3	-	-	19	TGTGCCAGCTATGCCCTGTCCAGGTCTCGCGGGGATGGCACAGATACGCAGTATTTT	CASYALSRSRGDGTDTQYF
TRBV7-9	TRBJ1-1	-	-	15	TGTGCCAGCAGCTCCTCAGGGAGCATGAACACTGAAGCTTTCTTT	CASSSSGSMNTEAFF
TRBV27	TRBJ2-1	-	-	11	TGTGCCAGCATCAGCCCCAATGAGCAGTTCTTC	CASISPNEQFF
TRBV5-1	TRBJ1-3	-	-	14	TGCGCCAGCAGCCAACAGGTCTCTGGAAACACCATATATTTT	CASSQQVSGNTIYF
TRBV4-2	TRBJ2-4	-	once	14	TGTGCCAGCAGCCCAGGAGAGGAGGGGGACATTCAGTACTTC	CASSPGEEGDIQYF
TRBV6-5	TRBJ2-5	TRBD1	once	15	TGTGCCAGCAGTTACTCCTACAGGGGGCTGGAGACCCAGTACTTC	CASSYSYRGLETQYF
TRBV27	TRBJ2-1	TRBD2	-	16	TGTGCCAGCAGTTTATCTCTTGCGGGGGGGCGCGATGAGCAGTTCTTC	CASSLSLAGGRDEQFF
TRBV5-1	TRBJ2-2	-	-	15	TGCGCCAGCTCTGTTAGGCAGCCAAACACCGGGGAGCTGTTTTTT	CASSVRQPNTGELFF
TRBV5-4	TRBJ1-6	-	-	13	TGTGCCAGCAGCGGACAACATAATTCACCCCTCCACTTT	CASSGQHNSPLHF
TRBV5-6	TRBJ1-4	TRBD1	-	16	TGTGCCAGCAGCTTGGCGGCAGGGGGGAATAATGAAAAACTGTTTTTT	CASSLAAGGNNEKLFF
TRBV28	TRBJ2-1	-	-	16	TGTGCCAGCAGGCCCCCCGGGGCAGGGACTTACAATGAGCAGTTCTTC	CASRPPGAGTYNEQFF
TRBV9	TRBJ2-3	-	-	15	TGTGCCAGCAGCGCTCGTGCCGTAGGAGGTGATACGCAGTATTTT	CASSARAVGGDTQYF
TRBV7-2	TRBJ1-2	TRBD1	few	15	TGTGCCAGCAGCCAACAACAGGGGGCGCGAAATGGCTACACCTTC	CASSQQQGARNGYTF
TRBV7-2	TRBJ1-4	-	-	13	TGTGCCAGCACCTCGACCCCCGCTGAAAAACTGTTTTTT	CASTSTPAEKLFF
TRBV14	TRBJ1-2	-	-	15	TGTGCCAGCAGCCAGGGAGAGGGGGGGGAAAATGGCTACACCTTC	CASSQGEGGENGYTF
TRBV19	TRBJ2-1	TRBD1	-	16	TGTGCCAGTAGCACTCCGATGGGACAGGCCCGCAATGAGCAGTTCTTC	CASSTPMGQARNEQFF
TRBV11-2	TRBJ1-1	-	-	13	TGTGCCAGCAGCTCCGGGTTGAACACTGAAGCTTTCTTT	CASSSGLNTEAFF
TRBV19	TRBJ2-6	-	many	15	TGTGCCAGTAGTATGGAGGGGGCTGGGGCCAACGTCCTGACTTTC	CASSMEGAGANVLTF
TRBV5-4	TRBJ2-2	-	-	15	TGTGCCAGCAGCTTGACCCCACCGAACACCGGGGAGCTGTTTTTT	CASSLTPPNTGELFF